Listed below are T cell receptor beta chains from one sample, sequenced in a study of response to subunit inactivated influenza vaccine. Via MiXCR, TCRdb re-called the RT-PCR reads, giving one row per CDR3 protein. Of 860,000 or so distinct CDR3 sequences in the sample, 21% were seen once. This sample comprised PBMCs from blood, obtained roughly 5 days after vaccination. These receptors all come from a man in his forties or fifties who received an inactivated influenza vaccine. CDR3s include the opening cysteine and the closing phenylalanine or tryptophan. The order of the fields is J gene, clone size, D gene, V gene, CDR3 protein, CDR3 DNA. D genes are given only for firm matches. Clone size is shown for a subset of rows, as once, few, many or a class of expanded clone.

TRBJ1-5	.	.	TRBV2	CASSEGRGHIQPQHF	TGTGCCAGCAGTGAGGGTCGGGGCCACATTCAGCCCCAGCATTTT
TRBJ1-3	many	.	TRBV4-3	CASSQDLPLPRGSGNTIYF	TGCGCCAGCAGCCAAGATCTACCGCTCCCACGAGGATCTGGAAACACCATATATTTT
TRBJ2-1	.	.	TRBV5-1	CASSLTLGRSGNEQFF	TGCGCCAGCAGCTTAACCCTCGGGCGTTCAGGTAATGAGCAGTTCTTC
TRBJ2-2	.	.	TRBV18	CASSPPGTLNTGELFF	TGTGCCAGCTCACCTCCAGGGACACTGAACACCGGGGAGCTGTTTTTT
TRBJ2-7	few	.	TRBV9	CASSKDSPYEQYF	TGTGCCAGCAGCAAAGACAGCCCCTACGAGCAGTACTTC
TRBJ2-7	.	.	TRBV21-1	CASSIITTWARNEQYF	TGTGCCAGCAGCATAATAACGACATGGGCCCGGAACGAGCAGTACTTC
TRBJ1-5	few	.	TRBV10-3	CATSSSNQPQHF	TGTGCCACGTCATCCAGCAATCAGCCCCAGCATTTT
TRBJ2-3	.	.	TRBV5-1	CASSWVAGQGSDTQYF	TGCGCCAGCAGCTGGGTAGCGGGACAGGGTTCAGATACGCAGTATTTT
TRBJ1-1	.	TRBD1	TRBV20-1	CSAPGQGGTEAFF	TGCAGTGCTCCCGGACAGGGAGGAACTGAAGCTTTCTTT
TRBJ2-1	few	TRBD1	TRBV10-3	CAIREATGHNEQFF	TGTGCCATCAGGGAGGCGACAGGGCACAATGAGCAGTTCTTC
TRBJ2-7	.	TRBD2	TRBV29-1	CSVGRTSESYEQNF	TGCAGCGTTGGAAGGACTAGCGAGTCCTACGAGCAGAACTTC
TRBJ2-7	few	.	TRBV6-1	CASSEVRTAYEQYF	TGTGCCAGCAGTGAAGTGCGGACAGCCTACGAGCAGTACTTC
TRBJ2-7	few	.	TRBV4-1	CASSQGMSSYEQYF	TGCGCCAGCAGCCAAGGGATGAGCTCCTACGAGCAGTACTTC
TRBJ2-6	few	.	TRBV5-1	CASSPGVPGANVLTF	TGCGCCAGCAGCCCCGGGGTCCCTGGGGCCAACGTCCTGACTTTC
TRBJ2-7	.	TRBD2	TRBV3-1	CASSQATSGTSSYEQYF	TGTGCCAGCAGCCAAGCGACTAGCGGGACTAGCTCCTACGAGCAGTACTTC
TRBJ2-3	few	.	TRBV28	CASISAGTSTDTQYF	TGTGCCAGCATCTCGGCAGGGACGAGCACAGATACGCAGTATTTT
TRBJ1-4	few	TRBD1	TRBV12-3/TRBV12-4	CATDGGTENEKLFF	TGTGCCACAGACGGGGGGACAGAAAATGAAAAACTGTTTTTT
TRBJ2-1	few	.	TRBV27	CASSRRAGFEQFF	TGTGCCAGCAGTAGACGCGCAGGGTTTGAGCAGTTCTTC
TRBJ2-1	few	TRBD2	TRBV20-1	CSARDKRTSRDEQFF	TGCAGTGCTAGGGACAAGAGGACTAGTCGGGATGAGCAGTTCTTC
TRBJ2-1	.	TRBD2	TRBV4-3	CASSQDLLAGAEQFF	TGCGCCAGCAGCCAAGATCTTTTAGCGGGGGCTGAGCAGTTCTTC
TRBJ2-2	.	TRBD2	TRBV10-3	CAISVGLAVNTGELFF	TGTGCCATCAGTGTTGGGCTAGCGGTCAACACCGGGGAGCTGTTTTTT
TRBJ2-1	few	.	TRBV12-3/TRBV12-4	CASSQTRLYNEQFF	TGTGCCAGCAGTCAGACAAGGCTCTACAATGAGCAGTTCTTC
TRBJ1-2	.	.	TRBV2	CASSEGLYGYTF	TGTGCCAGCAGTGAGGGCCTATATGGCTACACCTTC
TRBJ2-3	few	.	TRBV6-5	CASSYSSFRAADTQYF	TGTGCCAGCAGTTACTCTTCTTTCCGGGCGGCAGATACGCAGTATTTT
TRBJ1-1	.	.	TRBV6-2/TRBV6-3	CASSYSVLQSLNFDTEAFF	TGTGCCAGCAGTTACTCTGTTCTCCAGTCTTTGAATTTCGACACTGAAGCTTTCTTT
TRBJ2-3	few	.	TRBV10-2	CASRLTSGQSSTDTQYF	TGCGCCAGCAGATTAACCTCGGGGCAATCTAGCACAGATACGCAGTATTTT
TRBJ2-7	many	.	TRBV12-3/TRBV12-4	CASSLEGHYYEQYF	TGTGCCAGCAGTTTAGAGGGACACTACTACGAGCAGTACTTC
TRBJ2-5	few	.	TRBV15	CATGTGLAPPVGTQYF	TGTGCCACGGGAACGGGGCTAGCGCCACCCGTTGGGACCCAGTACTTC
TRBJ2-7	.	.	TRBV4-3	CASSPSRQGAYEQCF	TGCGCCAGCAGCCCCTCTCGGCAGGGTGCCTACGAGCAGTGCTTC
TRBJ2-1	.	TRBD2	TRBV5-1	CASSSGLAGGGGRYNEQFF	TGCGCCAGCAGCTCGGGACTAGCGGGAGGAGGGGGCCGCTACAATGAGCAGTTCTTC
TRBJ1-2	many	.	TRBV29-1	CSVEVTGNYGYTF	TGCAGCGTTGAAGTCACAGGGAACTATGGCTACACCTTC